Included here is one T cell receptor (beta chain) sequence, with context. Treatment described: oral pan-JAK inhibitor, 5-10 mg twice daily. Trimming took off 6 bases at V and 8 bases at J, with 16 bases between the two ends. CDR3 size: 13 residues. CDR1 SGHDN and CDR2 FVKESK come from the germline V gene. Extraction and reverse transcription of RNA yielded cDNA as the sequencing template. Libraries were prepared by immunoSEQ multiplex PCR; TCRdb keeps only in-frame clonotypes and omits some of them. The table lists about 210,000 clones, about two fifths of them singletons. The data were taken from a study of CD8+ T cells in alopecia areata.

The chain couples TRBV14 to TRBJ1-2, with D maybe TRBD1 (6 bases). The sequence came from a human donor with alopecia areata. The starting material was CD4+ T cells sorted from blood, obtained at approximately week 31, from a patient treated with tofacitinib. CDR3 amino acids: CASRSGTKGGYTF. CDR3 nucleotide sequence: TGTGCCAGCAGGTCCGGGACAAAGGGAGGCTACACCTTC.